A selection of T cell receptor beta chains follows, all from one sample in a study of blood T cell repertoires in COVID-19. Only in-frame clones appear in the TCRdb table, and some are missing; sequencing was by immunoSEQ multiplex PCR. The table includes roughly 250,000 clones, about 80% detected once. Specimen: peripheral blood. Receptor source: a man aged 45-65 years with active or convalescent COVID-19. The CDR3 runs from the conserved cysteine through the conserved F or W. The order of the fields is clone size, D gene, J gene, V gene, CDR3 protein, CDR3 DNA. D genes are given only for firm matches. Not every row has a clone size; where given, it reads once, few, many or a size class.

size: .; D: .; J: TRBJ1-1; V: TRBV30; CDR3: CAWRRGGLGNTEAFF; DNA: TGTGCCTGGAGGCGGGGGGGGCTGGGGAACACTGAAGCTTTCTTT
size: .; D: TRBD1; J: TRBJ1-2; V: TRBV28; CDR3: CASSPTTWDRDPNYGYTF; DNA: TGTGCCAGCAGCCCCACTACCTGGGACAGGGATCCTAACTATGGCTACACCTTC
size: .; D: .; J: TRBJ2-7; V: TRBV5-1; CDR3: CASSPRDNSYEQYF; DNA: TGCGCCAGCAGCCCCCGGGACAACTCCTACGAGCAGTACTTC
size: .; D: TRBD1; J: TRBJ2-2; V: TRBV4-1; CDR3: CASSQETGVSTGELFF; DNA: TGCGCCAGCAGCCAAGAGACAGGGGTGAGCACCGGGGAGCTGTTTTTT
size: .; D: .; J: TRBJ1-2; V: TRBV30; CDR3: CAWTPGGVFFYGYTF; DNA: TGTGCCTGGACCCCGGGGGGGGTTTTTTTCTATGGCTACACCTTC
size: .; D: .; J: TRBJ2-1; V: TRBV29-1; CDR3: CSATNFQYNEQFF; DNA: TGCAGCGCCACTAACTTCCAGTACAATGAGCAGTTCTTC
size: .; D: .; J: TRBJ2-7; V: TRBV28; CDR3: CASSTGFYEQYF; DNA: TGTGCCAGCAGTACAGGGTTCTACGAGCAGTACTTC
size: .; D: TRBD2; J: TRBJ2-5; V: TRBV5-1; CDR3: CASSLSGIPEQETQYF; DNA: TGCGCCAGCAGCTTAAGCGGGATCCCGGAACAAGAGACCCAGTACTTC
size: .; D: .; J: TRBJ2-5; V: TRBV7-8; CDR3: CASSPRGADQETQYF; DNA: TGTGCCAGCAGCCCCAGGGGAGCGGACCAAGAGACCCAGTACTTC
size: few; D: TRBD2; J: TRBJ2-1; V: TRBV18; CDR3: CASSRGGYNEQFF; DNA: TGTGCCAGCTCACGGGGGGGGTACAATGAGCAGTTCTTC
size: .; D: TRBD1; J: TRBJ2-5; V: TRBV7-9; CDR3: CASTQPQTGGQETQYF; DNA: TGTGCCAGCACCCAACCCCAGACAGGGGGTCAAGAGACCCAGTACTTC
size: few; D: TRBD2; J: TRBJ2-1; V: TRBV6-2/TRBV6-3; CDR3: CASSSSGAKGEQFF; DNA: TGTGCCAGCAGTTCGAGCGGGGCGAAAGGTGAGCAGTTCTTC
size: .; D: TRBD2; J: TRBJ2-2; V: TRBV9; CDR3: CASSVGTSGDTGELFF; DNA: TGTGCCAGCAGCGTTGGGACTAGCGGGGATACCGGGGAGCTGTTTTTT
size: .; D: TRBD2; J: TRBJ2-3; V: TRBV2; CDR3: CASSVFIGGAHTQYF; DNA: TGTGCCAGCAGTGTGTTTATCGGGGGGGCTCATACGCAGTATTTT
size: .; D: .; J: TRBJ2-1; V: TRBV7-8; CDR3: CASSLRGIRYNEQFF; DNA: TGTGCCAGCAGCTTACGGGGTATTCGGTACAATGAGCAGTTCTTC
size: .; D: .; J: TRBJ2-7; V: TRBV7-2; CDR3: CASSFLQGYYEQYF; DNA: TGTGCCAGCAGCTTCCTACAGGGTTACTACGAGCAGTACTTC
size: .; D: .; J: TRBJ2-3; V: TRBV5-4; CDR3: CASSLETSTDTQYF; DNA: TGTGCCAGCAGCTTGGAGACTTCCACAGATACGCAGTATTTT
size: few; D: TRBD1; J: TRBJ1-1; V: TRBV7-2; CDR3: CASSLEDRGFFF; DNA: TGTGCCAGCAGCTTAGAGGACAGGGGGTTTTTCTTT
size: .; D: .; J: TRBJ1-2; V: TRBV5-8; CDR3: CASSRDYGYTF; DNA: TGTGCCAGCTCGAGGGACTATGGCTACACCTTC
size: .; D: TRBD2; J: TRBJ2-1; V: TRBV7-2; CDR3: CASSLSGGALNEQFF; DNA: TGTGCCAGCAGCTTAAGCGGGGGGGCACTCAATGAGCAGTTCTTC
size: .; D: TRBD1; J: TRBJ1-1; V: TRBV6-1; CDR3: CASSGRVATGKNTEAFF; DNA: TGTGCCAGCAGTGGTCGGGTAGCGACAGGGAAGAACACTGAAGCTTTCTTT
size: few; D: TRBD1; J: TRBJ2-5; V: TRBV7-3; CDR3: CASCTSAGTEQETQYF; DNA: TGTGCCAGCTGCACGAGTGCCGGGACAGAACAAGAGACCCAGTACTTC
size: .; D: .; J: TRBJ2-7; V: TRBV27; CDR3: CASSLASSAYEQYF; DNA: TGTGCCAGCAGTTTAGCCTCGAGCGCTTACGAGCAGTACTTC
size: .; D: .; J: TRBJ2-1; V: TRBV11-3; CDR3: CASSFTKGEQFF; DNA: TGTGCCAGCAGCTTTACTAAAGGAGAGCAGTTCTTC
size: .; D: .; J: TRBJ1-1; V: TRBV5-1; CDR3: CASSLAGPRDTEAFF; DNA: TGCGCCAGCAGCTTGGCAGGGCCCCGCGACACTGAAGCTTTCTTT
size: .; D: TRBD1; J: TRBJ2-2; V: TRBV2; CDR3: CASRGTGTGELFF; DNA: TGTGCCAGCAGGGGGACAGGGACCGGGGAGCTGTTTTTT
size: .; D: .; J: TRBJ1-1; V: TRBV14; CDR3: CASRKGLMNTEAFF; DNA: TGTGCCAGCAGGAAGGGACTCATGAACACTGAAGCTTTCTTT
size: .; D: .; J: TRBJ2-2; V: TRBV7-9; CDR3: CASSRLGQNTGELFF; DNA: TGTGCCAGCAGCCGTCTGGGACAAAACACCGGGGAGCTGTTTTTT
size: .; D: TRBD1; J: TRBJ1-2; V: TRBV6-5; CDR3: CASSPGQLYGYTF; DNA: TGTGCCAGCAGCCCGGGACAGCTCTATGGCTACACCTTC
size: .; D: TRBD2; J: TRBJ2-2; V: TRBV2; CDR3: CASSETSGGPNTGELFF; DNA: TGTGCCAGCAGCGAGACTAGCGGGGGCCCTAACACCGGGGAGCTGTTTTTT
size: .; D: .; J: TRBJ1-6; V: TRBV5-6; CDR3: CASSFLSQGRSPLHF; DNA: TGTGCCAGCAGCTTTCTGTCCCAGGGCAGATCACCCCTCCACTTT
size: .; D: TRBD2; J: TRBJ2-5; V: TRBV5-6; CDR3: CASSLGTSYKVNQETQYF; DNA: TGTGCCAGCAGCTTGGGGACTAGCTATAAAGTAAACCAAGAGACCCAGTACTTC
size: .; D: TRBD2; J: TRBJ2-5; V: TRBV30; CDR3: CAWSIGTSGEPQRETQYF; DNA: TGTGCCTGGAGTATCGGGACTAGCGGGGAACCCCAACGGGAGACCCAGTACTTC
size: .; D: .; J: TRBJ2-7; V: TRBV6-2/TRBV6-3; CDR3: CASSYSLAETYEQYF; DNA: TGTGCCAGCAGTTACTCTCTAGCAGAGACCTACGAGCAGTACTTC
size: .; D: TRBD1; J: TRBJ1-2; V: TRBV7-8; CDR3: CASSSTGGVYGYTF; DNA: TGTGCCAGCAGCTCCACAGGGGGGGTCTATGGCTACACCTTC
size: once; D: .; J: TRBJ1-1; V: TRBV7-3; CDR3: CASSLAGMDTEAFF; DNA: TGTGCCAGCAGCTTAGCAGGGATGGACACTGAAGCTTTCTTT
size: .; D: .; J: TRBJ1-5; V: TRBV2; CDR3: CASSEGRVGNQPQHF; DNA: TGTGCCAGCAGTGAGGGCAGGGTTGGCAATCAGCCCCAGCATTTT
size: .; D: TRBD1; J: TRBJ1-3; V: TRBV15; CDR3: CATSLGGQTGNTIYF; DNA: TGTGCCACCAGCCTCGGGGGACAGACTGGAAACACCATATATTTT
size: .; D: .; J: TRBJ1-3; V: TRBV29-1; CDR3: CSVGGGSGNTIYF; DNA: TGCAGCGTTGGCGGTGGCTCTGGAAACACCATATATTTT
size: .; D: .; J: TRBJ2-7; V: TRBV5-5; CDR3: CASSPPRRPFPYEQYF; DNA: TGTGCCAGCAGTCCCCCAAGGAGGCCCTTTCCTTACGAGCAGTACTTC